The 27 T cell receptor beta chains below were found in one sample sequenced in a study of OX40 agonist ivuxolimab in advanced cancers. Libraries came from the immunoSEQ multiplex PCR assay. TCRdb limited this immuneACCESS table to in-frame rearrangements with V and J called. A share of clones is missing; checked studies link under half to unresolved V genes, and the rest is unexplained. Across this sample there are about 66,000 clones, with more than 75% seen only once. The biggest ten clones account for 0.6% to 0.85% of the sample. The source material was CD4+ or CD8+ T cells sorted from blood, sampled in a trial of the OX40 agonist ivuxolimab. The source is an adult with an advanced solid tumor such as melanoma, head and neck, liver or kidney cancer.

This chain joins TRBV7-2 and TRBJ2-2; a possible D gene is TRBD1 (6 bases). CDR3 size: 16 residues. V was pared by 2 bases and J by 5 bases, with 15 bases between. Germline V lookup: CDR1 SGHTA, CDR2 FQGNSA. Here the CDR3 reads CASSLLNRARTGELFF. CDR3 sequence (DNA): TGTGCCAGCAGCTTACTAAACAGGGCGCGGACCGGGGAGCTGTTTTTT.

The CDR3 region has the DNA TGTGCCAGCAGCGACGGGGTACCGGAGACCCAGTACTTC. This codes for CASSDGVPETQYF. This rearrangement joins TRBV5-6 to TRBJ2-5; D perhaps matches TRBD2 (5 bases). Deletions cut 4 bases from V and 5 bases from J, with 12 bases between. This CDR3 contains 13 residues. Per the germline V gene, CDR1 is SGHDT and CDR2 is YYEEEE. Full variable domain (remainder filled in from reference TRBV5-6 and TRBJ2-5): DAGVTQSPTHLIKTRGQQVTLRCSPKSGHDTVSWYQQALGQGPQFIFQYYEEEERQRGNFPDRFSGHQFPNYSSELNVNALLLGDSALYLCASSDGVPETQYFGPGTRLLVL.

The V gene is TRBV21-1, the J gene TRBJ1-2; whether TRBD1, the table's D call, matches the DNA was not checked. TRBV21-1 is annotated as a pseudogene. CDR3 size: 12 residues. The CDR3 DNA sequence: TGTGCCAGCTTGGACACGATCTATGGCTACACCTTC. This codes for CASLDTIYGYTF.

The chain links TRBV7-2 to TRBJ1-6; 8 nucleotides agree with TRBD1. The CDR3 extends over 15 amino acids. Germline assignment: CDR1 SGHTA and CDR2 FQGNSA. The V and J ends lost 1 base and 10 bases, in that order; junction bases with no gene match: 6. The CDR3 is CASSLGTGMRSPLHF. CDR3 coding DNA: TGTGCCAGCAGCTTAGGGACAGGGATGCGATCACCCCTCCACTTT.

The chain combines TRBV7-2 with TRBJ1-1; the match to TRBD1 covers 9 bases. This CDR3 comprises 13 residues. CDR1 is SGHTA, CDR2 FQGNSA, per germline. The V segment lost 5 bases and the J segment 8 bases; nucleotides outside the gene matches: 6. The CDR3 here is CASSTQGAKEAFF. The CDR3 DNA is TGTGCCAGCAGCACACAGGGGGCGAAAGAAGCTTTCTTT.

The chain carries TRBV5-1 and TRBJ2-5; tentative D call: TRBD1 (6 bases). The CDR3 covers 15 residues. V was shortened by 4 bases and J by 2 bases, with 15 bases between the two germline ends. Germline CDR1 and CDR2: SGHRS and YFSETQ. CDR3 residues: CASSTSLTGQETQYF. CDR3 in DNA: TGCGCCAGCAGCACCTCGTTGACAGGACAAGAGACCCAGTACTTC.

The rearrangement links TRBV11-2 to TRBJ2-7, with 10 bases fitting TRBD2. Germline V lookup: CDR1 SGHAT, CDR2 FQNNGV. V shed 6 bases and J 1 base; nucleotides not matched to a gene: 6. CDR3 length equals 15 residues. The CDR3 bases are TGTGCCAGCAGTAGACTAGCGGGTACTTCCTACGAGCAGTACTTC. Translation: CASSRLAGTSYEQYF.

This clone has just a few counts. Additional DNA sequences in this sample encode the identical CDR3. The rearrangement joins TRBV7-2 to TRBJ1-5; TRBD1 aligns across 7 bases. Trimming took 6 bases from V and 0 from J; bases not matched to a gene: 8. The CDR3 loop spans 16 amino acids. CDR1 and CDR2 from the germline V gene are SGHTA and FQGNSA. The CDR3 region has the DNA TGTGCCAGCAGTCTTACAGGGGCTTTTAGCAATCAGCCCCAGCATTTT. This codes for CASSLTGAFSNQPQHF.

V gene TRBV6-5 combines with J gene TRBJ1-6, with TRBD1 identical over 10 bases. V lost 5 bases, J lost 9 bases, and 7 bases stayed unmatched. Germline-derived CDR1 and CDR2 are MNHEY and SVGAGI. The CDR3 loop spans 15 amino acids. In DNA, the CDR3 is TGTGCCAGCAGTAGGACAGGGGGTTTGGGTTCACCCCTCCACTTT. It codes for CASSRTGGLGSPLHF.

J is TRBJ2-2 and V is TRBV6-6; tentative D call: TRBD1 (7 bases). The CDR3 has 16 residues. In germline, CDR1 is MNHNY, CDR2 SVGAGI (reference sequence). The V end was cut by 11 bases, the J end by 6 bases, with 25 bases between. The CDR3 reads CALGQGGVVKPGELFF. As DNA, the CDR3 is TGTGCCTTAGGCCAGGGGGGTGTAGTGAAGCCCGGGGAGCTGTTTTTT.

In nucleotides, the CDR3 is TGTGCCAGCAGTTACTCACACCAGACCTATGGCTACACCTTC. Protein product: CASSYSHQTYGYTF. The J gene is TRBJ1-2, the V gene TRBV6-5; D call uncertain. The V and J ends lost 0 bases and 4 bases respectively, with 9 bases between them. The CDR3 loop spans 14 amino acids. Germline values: CDR1 MNHEY, CDR2 SVGAGI.

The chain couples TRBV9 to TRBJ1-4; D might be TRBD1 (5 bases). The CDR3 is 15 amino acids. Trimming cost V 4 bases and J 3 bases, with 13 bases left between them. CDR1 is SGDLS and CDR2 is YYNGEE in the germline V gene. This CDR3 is CASSPNRTPNEKLFF. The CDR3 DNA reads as TGTGCCAGCAGCCCCAATAGGACACCTAATGAAAAACTGTTTTTT.

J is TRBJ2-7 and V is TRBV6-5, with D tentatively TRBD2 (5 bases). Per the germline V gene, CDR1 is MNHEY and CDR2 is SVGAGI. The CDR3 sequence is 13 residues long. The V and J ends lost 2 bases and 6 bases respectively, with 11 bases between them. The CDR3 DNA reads TGTGCCAGCAGTTACGGTAACCGGGGCGAGCAGTACTTC. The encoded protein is CASSYGNRGEQYF.

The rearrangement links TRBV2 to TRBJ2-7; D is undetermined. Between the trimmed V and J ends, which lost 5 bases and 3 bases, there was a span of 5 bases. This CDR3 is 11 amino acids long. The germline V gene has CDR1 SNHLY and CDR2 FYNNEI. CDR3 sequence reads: CASSYSYEQYF. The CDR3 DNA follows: TGTGCCAGCAGTTACAGCTACGAGCAGTACTTC.

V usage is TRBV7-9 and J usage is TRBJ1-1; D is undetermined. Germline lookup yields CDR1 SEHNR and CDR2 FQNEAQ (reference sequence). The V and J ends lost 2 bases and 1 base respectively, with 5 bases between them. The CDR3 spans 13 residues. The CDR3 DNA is TGTGCCAGCAGCTTAAGACAGAACACTGAAGCTTTCTTT. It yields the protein CASSLRQNTEAFF.

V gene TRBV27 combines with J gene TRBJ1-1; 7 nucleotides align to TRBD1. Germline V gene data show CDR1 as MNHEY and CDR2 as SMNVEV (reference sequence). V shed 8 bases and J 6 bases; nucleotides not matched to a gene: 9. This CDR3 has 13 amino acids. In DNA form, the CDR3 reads TGTGCCAGCCGGTACAGGGGCTCCGCTGAAGCTTTCTTT. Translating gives CASRYRGSAEAFF.

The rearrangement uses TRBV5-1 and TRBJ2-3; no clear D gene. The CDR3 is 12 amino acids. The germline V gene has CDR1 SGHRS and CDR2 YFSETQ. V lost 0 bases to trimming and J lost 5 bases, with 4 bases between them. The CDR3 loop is CASSLEGDTQYF. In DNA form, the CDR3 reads TGCGCCAGCAGCTTGGAGGGAGATACGCAGTATTTT.

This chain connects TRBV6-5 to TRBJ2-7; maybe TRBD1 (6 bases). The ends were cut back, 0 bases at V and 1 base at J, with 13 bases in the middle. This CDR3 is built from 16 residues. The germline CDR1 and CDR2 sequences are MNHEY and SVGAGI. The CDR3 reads CASSYSRQAGSYEQYF. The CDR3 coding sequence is TGTGCCAGCAGTTACTCAAGACAGGCCGGGTCCTACGAGCAGTACTTC.

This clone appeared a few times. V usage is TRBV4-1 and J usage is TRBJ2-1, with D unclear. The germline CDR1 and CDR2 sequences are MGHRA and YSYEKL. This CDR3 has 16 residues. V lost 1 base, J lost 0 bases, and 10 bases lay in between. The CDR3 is CASSQVDIISYNEQFF. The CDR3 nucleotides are TGCGCCAGCAGCCAAGTAGACATCATCTCCTACAATGAGCAGTTCTTC.

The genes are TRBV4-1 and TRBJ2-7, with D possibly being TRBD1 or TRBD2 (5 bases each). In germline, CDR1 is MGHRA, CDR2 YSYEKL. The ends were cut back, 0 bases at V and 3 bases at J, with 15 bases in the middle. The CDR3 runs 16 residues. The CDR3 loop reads CASSQDTRGRLYEQYF. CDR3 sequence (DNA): TGCGCCAGCAGCCAAGATACTCGGGGACGGCTCTACGAGCAGTACTTC.

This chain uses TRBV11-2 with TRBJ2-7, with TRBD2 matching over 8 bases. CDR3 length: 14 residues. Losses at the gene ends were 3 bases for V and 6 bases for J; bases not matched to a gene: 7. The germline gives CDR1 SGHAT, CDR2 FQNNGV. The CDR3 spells CASSFRLAWGEQYF. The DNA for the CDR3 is TGTGCCAGCAGCTTCAGACTAGCGTGGGGCGAGCAGTACTTC. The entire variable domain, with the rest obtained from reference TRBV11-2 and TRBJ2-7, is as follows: EAGVAQSPRYKIIEKRQSVAFWCNPISGHATLYWYQQILGQGPKLLIQFQNNGVVDDSQLPKDRFSAERLKGVDSTLKIQPAKLEDSAVYLCASSFRLAWGEQYFGPGTRLTVT.

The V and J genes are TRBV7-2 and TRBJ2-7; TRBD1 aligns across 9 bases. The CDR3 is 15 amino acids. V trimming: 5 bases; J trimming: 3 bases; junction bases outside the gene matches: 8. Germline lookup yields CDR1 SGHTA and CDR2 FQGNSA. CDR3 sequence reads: CASSPRDRAVYEQYF. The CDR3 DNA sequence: TGTGCCAGCAGCCCTCGGGACAGGGCAGTCTACGAGCAGTACTTC.

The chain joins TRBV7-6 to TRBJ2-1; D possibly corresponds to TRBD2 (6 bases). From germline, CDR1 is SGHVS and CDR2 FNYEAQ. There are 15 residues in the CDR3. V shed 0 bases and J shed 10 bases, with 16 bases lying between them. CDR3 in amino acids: CASSLASGVGTEQFF. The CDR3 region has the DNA TGTGCCAGCAGCTTAGCGTCGGGGGTGGGTACGGAGCAGTTCTTC.

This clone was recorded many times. The CDR3 nucleotides are TGTGCCAGCAGCAGCAGTAATTCACCCCTCCACTTT. It specifies CASSSSNSPLHF. The gene calls are TRBV9 and TRBJ1-6; D uncertain. The V end was cut by 4 bases, the J end by 6 bases, with 5 bases between. Looked up from germline, CDR1 is SGDLS and CDR2 is YYNGEE. This CDR3 region has 12 residues.

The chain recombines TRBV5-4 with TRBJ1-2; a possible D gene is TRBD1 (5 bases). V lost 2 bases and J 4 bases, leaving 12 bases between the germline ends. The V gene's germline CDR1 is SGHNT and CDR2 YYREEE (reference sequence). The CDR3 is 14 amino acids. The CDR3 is CASSFVDRGYGYTF. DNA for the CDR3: TGTGCCAGCAGCTTCGTTGACAGAGGCTATGGCTACACCTTC.

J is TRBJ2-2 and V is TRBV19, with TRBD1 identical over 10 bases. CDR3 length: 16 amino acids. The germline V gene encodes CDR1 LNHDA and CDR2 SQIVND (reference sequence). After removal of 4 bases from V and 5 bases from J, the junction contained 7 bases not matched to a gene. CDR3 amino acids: CASSTRQGARTGELFF. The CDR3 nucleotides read TGTGCCAGTAGTACCAGACAGGGGGCGCGGACCGGGGAGCTGTTTTTT.

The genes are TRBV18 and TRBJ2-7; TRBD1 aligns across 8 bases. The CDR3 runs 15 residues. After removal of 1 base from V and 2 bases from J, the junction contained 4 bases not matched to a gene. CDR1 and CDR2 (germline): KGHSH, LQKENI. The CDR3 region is CASSPRTGQPYEQYF. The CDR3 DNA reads TGTGCCAGCTCACCACGGACAGGGCAACCCTACGAGCAGTACTTC.